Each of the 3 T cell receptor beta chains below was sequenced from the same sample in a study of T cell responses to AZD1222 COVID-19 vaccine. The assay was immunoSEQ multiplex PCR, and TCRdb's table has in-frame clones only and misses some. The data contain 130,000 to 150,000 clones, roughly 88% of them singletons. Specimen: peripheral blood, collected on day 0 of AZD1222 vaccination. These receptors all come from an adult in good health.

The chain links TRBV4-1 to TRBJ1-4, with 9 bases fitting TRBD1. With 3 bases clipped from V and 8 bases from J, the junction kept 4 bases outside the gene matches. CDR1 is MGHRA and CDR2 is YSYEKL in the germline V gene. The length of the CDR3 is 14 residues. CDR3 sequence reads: CASSQGQGVEKLFF. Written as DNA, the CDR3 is TGCGCCAGCAGCCAGGGACAGGGCGTGGAAAAACTGTTTTTT.

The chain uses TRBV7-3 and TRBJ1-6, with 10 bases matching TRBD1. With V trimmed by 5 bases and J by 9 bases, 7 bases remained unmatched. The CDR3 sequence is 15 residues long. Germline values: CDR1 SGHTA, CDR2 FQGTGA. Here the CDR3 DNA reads TGTGCCAGCAGCCCCGGGACAGGGGATGGTTCACCCCTCCACTTT. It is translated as CASSPGTGDGSPLHF.

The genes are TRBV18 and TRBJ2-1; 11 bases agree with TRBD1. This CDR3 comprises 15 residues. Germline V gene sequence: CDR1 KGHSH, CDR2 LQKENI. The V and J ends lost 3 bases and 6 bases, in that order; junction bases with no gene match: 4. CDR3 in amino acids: CASSPGQGGGNEQFF. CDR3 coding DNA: TGTGCCAGCTCACCGGGACAGGGGGGGGGCAATGAGCAGTTCTTC.